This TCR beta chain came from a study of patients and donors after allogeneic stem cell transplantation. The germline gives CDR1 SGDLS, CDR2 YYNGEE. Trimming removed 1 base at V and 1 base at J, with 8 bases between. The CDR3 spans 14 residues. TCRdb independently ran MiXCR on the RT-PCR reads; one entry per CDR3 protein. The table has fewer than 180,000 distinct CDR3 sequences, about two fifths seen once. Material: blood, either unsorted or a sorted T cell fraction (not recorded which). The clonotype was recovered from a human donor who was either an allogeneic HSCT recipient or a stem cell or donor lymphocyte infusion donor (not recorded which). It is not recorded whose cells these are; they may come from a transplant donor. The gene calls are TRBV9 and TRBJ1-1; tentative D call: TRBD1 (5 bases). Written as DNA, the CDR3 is TGTGCCAGCAGCGTACACAGGACGAACACTGAAGCTTTCTTT. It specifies CASSVHRTNTEAFF.